This T cell receptor beta chain was observed in a study of breast tumors, draining lymph nodes, adjacent tissues. Study observations and caveats: Luminal-like breast cancer showed significantly higher tumor–nontumor repertoire similarity than basal-like. Findings are consistent with lymph node origin and intratumoral expansion of most tumor T cells. The lymph node origin of tumor T cells was framed as consistent with a hypothesis, not demonstrated.

TCRdb reprocessed the multiplex PCR reads via MiXCR and lists one record per CDR3 protein. The profile shows tens of thousands of distinct CDR3 sequences, roughly three fifths of them singletons. On this clonotype: The antigen is undetermined.

Sequencing was done on a sample of tumor-adjacent breast tissue. This TCR was sampled from a female donor with breast cancer. Some clones in this sample may be carry-over from other donors' samples.

CDR3 DNA sequence: TGTGCCAGCAGCTTAGCAGTCTCGGCAGATACGCAGTATTTT. This sequence encodes CASSLAVSADTQYF. The rearrangement links TRBV7-9 to TRBJ2-3; D not certain. V was shortened by 0 bases and J by 4 bases, with 8 bases between the two germline ends. The CDR3 has 14 amino acids. Germline CDR1 and CDR2: SEHNR and FQNEAQ (reference sequence).